This TCR beta chain was documented in a study of response to subunit inactivated influenza vaccine (dated by TCRdb to 2016 to 2019). About the investigation overall: The study used deep quantitative T cell receptor repertoire profiling to track responses to a trivalent subunit inactivated influenza vaccine.

What the work shows at the level of the full study, not this receptor alone: The authors suggested that each seasonal influenza vaccination may recruit only a limited number of new T cells.

Libraries were constructed by RT-PCR. The reads were generated on an Illumina HiSeq 2500. Using fastp trimming at Q25 and MiXCR clonotype assembly, TCRdb reanalyzed the public sequencing data and kept in-frame beta chains. A single entry per CDR3 protein holds the most common genes and DNA from its merged rows. This sample gives 150,000 to 200,000 distinct CDR3 sequences in total; approximately 12% of them show up just once. The ten largest make up 25% to 30% of the sample. In this sample, this clonotype turned up a few times. It has no known antigen specificity. No per-base quality is available; no much larger clone lies one base away. The CDR3 runs 15 residues from the cysteine to the phenylalanine. Just CDR3 DNA is preserved here, 45 bases in frame from base 1. Looking up the germline V gene (reference sequence) yields CDR1 LNHDA and CDR2 SQIVND. V is clipped by 3 bases and J by 0 bases, and the sequence between their germline boundaries is 9 bases long.

Another study also made use of these data, one on T cells expressing NK-cell markers. Taken from the second paper: TCR beta cDNA libraries were made by 5'RACE template switching that added a universal primer site and unique molecular identifiers. TCR beta-chain repertoires were profiled in sorted CD3+CD56+NKG2C+, CD3+CD56+NKG2C- and CD3+CD56-NKG2C+ T-cell subsets from eight donors. Among the eight sequenced donors, only one was HCMV-seronegative, while the other seven were HCMV-seropositive. To restrict sorting to alphabetaTCR-expressing T cells, an anti-gammadeltaTCR antibody was added in several experiments. For about 6 donors, the dominant CD3+CD56+NKG2C+ clonotypes were among the top 10 CD8+ clonotypes and accounted for about 1.0-7.0% of CD8+ T cells. Those dominant clonotypes were again the most abundant among CD3+CD56-NKG2C+ cells in four donors, at roughly 25-60.1%. It remained unclear whether the expanded NKG2C-expressing T cell clones were specific for HCMV antigens. The study sequenced eight donors, all healthy volunteers chosen at random: three men and five women. A commercial ELISA kit detecting HCMV-specific IgG in serum was used to determine HCMV serostatus. Ficoll density gradient centrifugation was used to isolate peripheral blood mononuclear cells from blood. Magnetic immunoseparation with Miltenyi isolation kits was used to isolate CD4+ and CD8+ T cells from PBMC. Synthesis of cDNA was primed from the TCR beta constant segment and was followed by two consecutive PCR amplification steps. Illumina HiSeq 2000/2500, MiSeq or NextSeq was used to sequence libraries as 2 x 150 bp reads. Reads were demultiplexed and grouped by UMI with MIGEC, and clonotypes were assembled and quantified with MiTCR. Only TCR cDNA sequences supported by at least two reads were kept to exclude erroneous sequences. The tcR package was used for downstream repertoire analysis, and clonotypes were matched across fractions by CDR3 nucleotide sequence plus V segment. Antigen specificity was annotated against VDJdb with VDJmatch, allowing one amino acid substitution in CDR3.

The sequence came from a man aged 50 to 59 who received an inactivated influenza vaccine. Donor details come from another sample of the same person, matched by shared clones. The chain is made from TRBV19 and TRBJ2-1; no D gene is confidently identified. Sequenced here: CD8+ T cells sorted from PBMCs, sampled 11 to 12 days after vaccination. The nucleotide sequence reads TGTGCCAGTAGTATCTTTTTGAGCTCCTACAATGAGCAGTTCTTC. It encodes CASSIFLSSYNEQFF. Full variable domain (CDR3 extended with the reference TRBV19 and TRBJ2-1 proteins): DGGITQSPKYLFRKEGQNVTLSCEQNLNHDAMYWYRQDPGQGLRLIYYSQIVNDFQKGDIAEGYSVSREKKESFPLTVTSAQKNPTAFYLCASSIFLSSYNEQFFGPGTRLTVL.